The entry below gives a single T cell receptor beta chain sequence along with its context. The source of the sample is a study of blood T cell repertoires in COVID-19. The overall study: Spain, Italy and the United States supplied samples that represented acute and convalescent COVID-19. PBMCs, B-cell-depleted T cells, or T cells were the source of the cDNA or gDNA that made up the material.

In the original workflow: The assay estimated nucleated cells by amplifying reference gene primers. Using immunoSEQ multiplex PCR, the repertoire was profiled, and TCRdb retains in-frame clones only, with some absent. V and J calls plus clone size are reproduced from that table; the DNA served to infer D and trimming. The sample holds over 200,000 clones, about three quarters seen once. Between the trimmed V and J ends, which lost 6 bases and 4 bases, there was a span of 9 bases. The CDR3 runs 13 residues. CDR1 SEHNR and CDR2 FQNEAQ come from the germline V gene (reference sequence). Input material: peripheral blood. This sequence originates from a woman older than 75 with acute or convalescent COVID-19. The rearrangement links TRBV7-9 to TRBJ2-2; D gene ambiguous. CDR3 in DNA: TGTGCCAGCAGTCCTCAGGCCACCGGGGAGCTGTTTTTT. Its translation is CASSPQATGELFF.